This T cell receptor beta chain stems from a study of human versus mouse CDR3 diversity and MHC coevolution. Looking at the study overall: The immunoSEQ assay reportedly detects one in 200,000 T cells. General study findings and limits: Among all groups, most of the three human donors showed least clonal inequality.

This clone came up once. Its target is not known. Sorting isolated naive CD4 T cells lacking CD45RO and expressing CD62L. Assay: immunoSEQ multiplex PCR; the TCRdb copy retains only in-frame clones and omits some. Seen here are 55,000 to 65,000 clones, roughly 93% observed once, and the top ten hold 15% to 20%. The receptor was derived from a person in their sixties in good health. The material sequenced was naive CD4+ T cells from blood. Subset meaning: CD45RO-negative CD62L-positive naive CD4 T cells.

As DNA, the CDR3 is TGTGCCAGTAGTATAACGGGACAGGGGTACAATGAGCAGTTCTTC. This translates into CASSITGQGYNEQFF. The V call is TRBV19, the J call TRBJ2-1; 10 bases agree with TRBD1. CDR1 is LNHDA and CDR2 is SQIVND in the germline V gene (reference sequence). The CDR3 is made up of 15 amino acids. The J segment lost 4 bases and the V segment lost 2 bases, leaving 2 bases of the junction unmatched.